Listed below are T cell receptor beta chains from one sample, sequenced in a study of blood T cell repertoires in COVID-19. The data were produced by immunoSEQ multiplex PCR, yet TCRdb's version contains in-frame clones alone and is incomplete. The table has about 320,000 clones, 65% to 90% seen once. Sequencing was carried out using peripheral blood. These receptors originate from a human donor in a cohort sampled during active COVID-19. The CDR3 runs from the conserved cysteine through the conserved F or W. The order of the fields is D gene, J gene, clone size, V gene, CDR3 DNA, CDR3 protein. D genes are given only for firm matches. Size values are once, few and many counts, or a class for expanded clones, and some rows have none.

-,TRBJ1-1,-,TRBV3-1/TRBV3-2,TGTGCCAGCAGCCAACGTTCTGAAGCTTTCTTT,CASSQRSEAFF
-,TRBJ2-7,-,TRBV7-9,TGTGCCAGCAGCTTACCGAATGAGTACGAGCAGTACTTC,CASSLPNEYEQYF
-,TRBJ1-5,-,TRBV7-8,TGTGCCAGCAGCTTAGAAGGGGGGAGGGCAGGGCTGGGATATGGCAATCAGCCCCAGCATTTT,CASSLEGGRAGLGYGNQPQHF
-,TRBJ1-5,-,TRBV6-6,TGTGCCAGCAGGCACAGGGATAGCAATCAGCCCCAGCATTTT,CASRHRDSNQPQHF
-,TRBJ1-1,-,TRBV3-1/TRBV3-2,TGTGCCAGCAGCCCGAAGGGACAAATACAGCCTGAAGCTTTCTTT,CASSPKGQIQPEAFF
-,TRBJ1-1,-,TRBV6-5,TGTGCCAGCACAGGGCAAGGAGAATGGGGCACTGAAGCTTTCTTT,CASTGQGEWGTEAFF
-,TRBJ2-3,-,TRBV21-1,TGTGCCAGCAGCAAAGATAGTACGGGGGGTTGCACAGATACGCAGTATTTT,CASSKDSTGGCTDTQYF
TRBD1,TRBJ1-2,-,TRBV7-9,TGTGCCAGCAGCTTAGAGAGGACAGGGGAATATGGCTACACCTTC,CASSLERTGEYGYTF
TRBD2,TRBJ2-2,-,TRBV2,TGTGCCAGCCCGCGGGGGGAGAACACCGGGGAGCTGTTTTTT,CASPRGENTGELFF
TRBD1,TRBJ1-2,-,TRBV5-1,TGCGCCAGCAGCTTGGCAGGGACAGGGAGGGATGGCTACACCTTC,CASSLAGTGRDGYTF
-,TRBJ1-1,few,TRBV12-5,TGTGCTAGTGGTTCCCCTACAGGGATGAACACTGAAGCTTTCTTT,CASGSPTGMNTEAFF
TRBD1,TRBJ1-1,-,TRBV5-1,TGCGCCAGCAGCTTGGGGGGAACAGGGGGCGCGAGCACTGAAGCTTTCTTT,CASSLGGTGGASTEAFF
TRBD1,TRBJ1-2,-,TRBV7-9,TGTGCCAGCAGATCGGGACAGCTGAATGGCTACACCTTC,CASRSGQLNGYTF
-,TRBJ1-5,once,TRBV18,TGTGCCAGCTCAGGGGCAAATGATCAGCCCCAGCATTTT,CASSGANDQPQHF
TRBD1,TRBJ2-5,-,TRBV3-1/TRBV3-2,TGTGCCAGCAGCACCCGGGACAGGGAGACCCAGTACTTC,CASSTRDRETQYF
TRBD1,TRBJ2-5,-,TRBV12-3/TRBV12-4,TGTGCCAGCACCTGGGACAGAAAAGAGACCCAGTACTTC,CASTWDRKETQYF
-,TRBJ1-2,-,TRBV24-1,TGTGCCACCGAAGACGGGGGATTGGATGGCTACACCTTC,CATEDGGLDGYTF
-,TRBJ1-4,-,TRBV4-2,TGTGCCAGCAGCCAACAAGTCACAACAGGGTCGGGTGCAACTAATGAAAAACTGTTTTTT,CASSQQVTTGSGATNEKLFF
-,TRBJ1-6,few,TRBV25-1,TGTGCCAGCATGTACGGTTTAAATTCACCCCTCCACTTT,CASMYGLNSPLHF
-,TRBJ2-1,-,TRBV7-7,TGTGCCAGCAGCTTCTCGTCGCGCGATGAGCAGTTCTTC,CASSFSSRDEQFF
-,TRBJ2-1,once,TRBV9,TGTGCCAGCAGCGTACAGGTGGATGAGCAGTTCTTC,CASSVQVDEQFF
TRBD1,TRBJ2-5,-,TRBV7-9,TGTGCCAGCAGCCCTGGGGACAGAATACAAGAGACCCAGTACTTC,CASSPGDRIQETQYF
-,TRBJ1-2,-,TRBV3-1/TRBV3-2,TGTGCCAGCAGCCAAAGGCGGGGCCTATCTGGCTACACCTTC,CASSQRRGLSGYTF
-,TRBJ2-7,-,TRBV25-1,TGTGCCAGCAGTGAAACGGACGAGCAGTACTTC,CASSETDEQYF
TRBD1,TRBJ1-1,-,TRBV12-5,TGTGCTAGTGGTCGACAGGGAATGAACACTGAAGCTTTCTTT,CASGRQGMNTEAFF
-,TRBJ1-2,-,TRBV27,TGTGCCAGCAGTAGCGGGCCCCCCTATGGCTACACCTTC,CASSSGPPYGYTF
-,TRBJ2-5,-,TRBV5-1,TGCGCCAGCAAGGGGCGACTAGTCTCGGAGACCCAGTACTTC,CASKGRLVSETQYF
TRBD2,TRBJ2-7,-,TRBV5-1,TGCGCCAGCAGCTTGGCCAGGTCTAGCGGAAAATACGAGCAGTACTTC,CASSLARSSGKYEQYF
TRBD1,TRBJ1-5,once,TRBV6-4,TGTGCCAGCAGTGAGCATAGACAGGGGGAATTGCATTTT,CASSEHRQGELHF
TRBD1,TRBJ2-7,-,TRBV5-1,TGCGCCAGCAGCTTCGCAGGGGGTACCTACGAGCAGTACTTC,CASSFAGGTYEQYF
TRBD1,TRBJ2-1,once,TRBV20-1,TGCAGTGCTAGTCCGGGACAGGGGGCGGTCGGGCAGTTCTTC,CSASPGQGAVGQFF
TRBD2,TRBJ2-3,once,TRBV10-3,TGTGCCATCAGTGAGTCAGGGACTAGCGGGGAATATACGCAGTATTTT,CAISESGTSGEYTQYF
-,TRBJ1-1,-,TRBV11-3,TGTGCCAGCAGCTTAACACCCGGGGGGAACACTGAAGCTTTCTTT,CASSLTPGGNTEAFF
-,TRBJ2-3,-,TRBV5-4,TGTGCCAGCCGGAGCACCGGCACAGATACGCAGTATTTT,CASRSTGTDTQYF
TRBD2,TRBJ2-1,-,TRBV7-3,TGTGCCAGCAGCCCCGGGGGGAGCTCCTACAATGAGCAGTTCTTC,CASSPGGSSYNEQFF
TRBD2,TRBJ2-2,once,TRBV27,TGTGCCAGTACGGGACTAGCGGGGGGACAAACCGGGGAGCTGTTTTTT,CASTGLAGGQTGELFF
-,TRBJ1-1,once,TRBV20-1,TGCAGTGCTAGTAGGGCGGGACCCAACACTGAAGCTTTCTTT,CSASRAGPNTEAFF
-,TRBJ1-1,-,TRBV6-5,TGTGCCAGCAGTTACTTTCAGGGTAGCACTGAAGCTTTCTTT,CASSYFQGSTEAFF
-,TRBJ2-7,few,TRBV6-5,TGTGCCAGCAGTTCGTACCAGGGTTACGAGCAGTACTTC,CASSSYQGYEQYF
TRBD1,TRBJ1-1,-,TRBV19,TGTGCCAGTAGCACTCCCGGGACAGGGGGCGGTGAAGCTTTCTTT,CASSTPGTGGGEAFF
-,TRBJ1-1,many,TRBV6-5,TGTGCCAGCAGTTATAGTGGGCACCTTGAAGCTTTCTTT,CASSYSGHLEAFF